The clone carrying this T cell receptor (beta chain) has a single count. The antigen remains undetermined. The CDR3 is made up of 16 amino acids. The germline CDR1 and CDR2 sequences are SQVTM and ANQGSEA. Trimming removed 4 bases at V and 2 bases at J, with 20 bases between. Data came from immunoSEQ multiplex PCR; TCRdb stores just in-frame clones and leaves some out. The sample has 130,000 to 150,000 clones, over 85% seen once. The sample originates from a study of T cell responses to AZD1222 COVID-19 vaccine. Whole-study results and caveats: Regions left unmutated in variants are reportedly the target of nearly half of spike-specific TCRs. A mostly white British donor set with more females was recruited, and clonal diversity was possibly underestimated. Repertoires were obtained solely post-peak T cell response.

The material sequenced was peripheral blood, taken on day 0 of AZD1222 vaccination. V gene TRBV29-1 combines with J gene TRBJ1-2; tentatively, D is TRBD1 (6 bases). The origin of this receptor is an adult in good health. CDR3 sequence: CSVGDPWQGFNYGYTF. The CDR3 bases are TGCAGCGTTGGGGACCCATGGCAGGGGTTCAACTATGGCTACACCTTC.